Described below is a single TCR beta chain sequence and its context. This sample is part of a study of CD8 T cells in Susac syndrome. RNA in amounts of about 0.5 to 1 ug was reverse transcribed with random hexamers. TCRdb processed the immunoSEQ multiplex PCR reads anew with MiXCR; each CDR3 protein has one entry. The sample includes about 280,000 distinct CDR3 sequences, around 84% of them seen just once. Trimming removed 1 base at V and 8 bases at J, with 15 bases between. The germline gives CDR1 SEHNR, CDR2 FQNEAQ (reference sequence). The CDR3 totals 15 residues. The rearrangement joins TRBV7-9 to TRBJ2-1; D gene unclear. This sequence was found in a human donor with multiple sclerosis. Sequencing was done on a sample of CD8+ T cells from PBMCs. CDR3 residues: CASSLVSSSRHEQFF. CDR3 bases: TGTGCCAGCAGCTTAGTGTCGTCCAGTCGTCATGAGCAGTTCTTC.